This T cell receptor (beta chain) appears in the sequencing data of a study of T cells in Graves' hyperthyroidism and ophthalmopathy. Study outcomes and limitations: Researchers report that a 13 V-J model separated ophthalmopathy from stable hyperthyroidism.

CDR3 length: 15 amino acids. Unmatched junction bases numbered 2, after V lost 1 base and J lost 3 bases. There were TCR beta CDR3 regions amplified from RNA transcripts. TCR CDR3 regions were first amplified by RT-PCR with HTBI primers. TCRdb redid the calling of the multiplex PCR reads with MiXCR, one entry per CDR3 protein. This table has 350,000 or so distinct CDR3 sequences, around a sixth appearing once. This clonotype was counted a few times. The antigen is undetermined. From 10 ml of fresh peripheral blood, PBMCs were isolated. The TCR originated in a woman in her forties or fifties with Graves' hyperthyroidism. This chain connects TRBV12-3 or TRBV12-4 to TRBJ1-5, with 8 bases fitting TRBD1. Sequenced: blood. The CDR3 DNA sequence: TGTGCCAGCAGTTTAGGGACAGGGTACAATCAGCCCCAGCATTTT. As protein: CASSLGTGYNQPQHF.